The rows below give T cell receptor beta chains drawn from one sample of a study of shared clonotypes between healthy human individuals. The data were produced by immunoSEQ multiplex PCR, yet TCRdb's version contains in-frame clones alone and is incomplete. The sample has roughly 1.5 million clones; about 98% are singletons. Sequencing input: naive CD4+ T cells sorted from blood. The receptors shown here come from a man aged 25 to 40 in good health. Each CDR3 is given with its conserved first and last residue. The D gene is left open where the match is weak. Size is stated for part of the rows, as once, few or many counts, or as a class when the clone is expanded.

>NA|TRBJ2-5|TRBD1|TRBV11-2
CASSASGQRETQYF
TGTGCCAGCAGCGCGTCGGGACAGAGGGAGACCCAGTACTTC
>NA|TRBJ2-3|NA|TRBV27
CASSFFAGTGEGPDTQYF
TGTGCCAGCAGTTTTTTCGCTGGGACGGGAGAGGGTCCAGATACGCAGTATTTT
>NA|TRBJ2-1|NA|TRBV11-2
CASSLEPSSYNEQFF
TGTGCCAGCAGCTTAGAACCCAGCTCCTACAATGAGCAGTTCTTC
>NA|TRBJ2-7|NA|TRBV4-1
CASSQTPGALQGYEQYF
TGCGCCAGCAGCCAAACCCCAGGAGCTCTACAGGGATACGAGCAGTACTTC
>NA|TRBJ2-7|NA|TRBV6-5
CASSSSPYEQYF
TGTGCCAGCAGTTCGAGCCCCTACGAGCAGTACTTC
>NA|TRBJ2-5|NA|TRBV5-6
CASSLLGQETQYF
TGTGCCAGCAGCCTCCTCGGTCAAGAGACCCAGTACTTC
>NA|TRBJ2-3|TRBD2|TRBV5-8
CASSSGLAGGTDTQYF
TGTGCCAGCAGCTCAGGACTAGCGGGCGGGACAGATACGCAGTATTTT
>NA|TRBJ2-5|NA|TRBV7-2
CASSLPQSRISEYF
TGTGCCAGCAGCTTACCGCAATCACGTATTTCCGAGTACTTC
>NA|TRBJ2-1|TRBD2|TRBV5-4
CASSLSRTSGNNEQFF
TGTGCCAGCAGCTTGTCCCGGACTAGCGGGAACAATGAGCAGTTCTTC
>NA|TRBJ2-7|TRBD1|TRBV7-9
CASSSPVGTVSYEQYF
TGTGCCAGCAGCTCCCCAGTCGGGACAGTCTCCTACGAGCAGTACTTC
>NA|TRBJ1-2|NA|TRBV30
CAWSGGRGYTF
TGTGCCTGGAGTGGAGGACGTGGCTACACCTTC
>NA|TRBJ2-7|TRBD2|TRBV27
CASRKTGTSGLHSYEQYF
TGTGCCAGCAGGAAAACCGGGACTAGCGGGTTGCACTCCTACGAGCAGTACTTC
>NA|TRBJ2-1|NA|TRBV5-1
CASGPEGAGYNEQFF
TGCGCCAGCGGACCCGAGGGGGCGGGATACAATGAGCAGTTCTTC
>NA|TRBJ1-5|NA|TRBV2
CASSGGGKGHQPQHF
TGTGCCAGCAGTGGGGGGGGTAAGGGTCATCAGCCCCAGCATTTT
>NA|TRBJ2-3|TRBD1|TRBV19
CASSKSTGGTDTQYF
TGTGCCAGTAGTAAGTCGACAGGGGGCACAGATACGCAGTATTTT
>NA|TRBJ1-1|NA|TRBV18
CASSPPSEVAFF
TGTGCCAGCTCACCCCCCAGTGAAGTAGCTTTCTTT
>NA|TRBJ1-4|NA|TRBV14
CASSQGLGREKLFF
TGTGCCAGCAGCCAAGGGCTGGGGCGCGAAAAACTGTTTTTT
>NA|TRBJ1-2|TRBD1|TRBV7-9
CASSPGMGQGGYTF
TGTGCCAGCAGCCCCGGTATGGGACAGGGTGGCTACACCTTC
>NA|TRBJ2-7|TRBD2|TRBV29-1
CSAGTAVGLAGGEQYF
TGCAGCGCTGGGACAGCCGTAGGACTAGCGGGAGGGGAGCAGTACTTC
>NA|TRBJ1-5|TRBD1|TRBV5-1
CASSKTGASQSPQHF
TGCGCCAGCAGCAAGACAGGGGCAAGCCAGTCGCCGCAACATTTT
>NA|TRBJ1-2|NA|TRBV28
CASRDSPNYGYTF
TGTGCCAGCAGGGACAGTCCTAACTATGGCTACACCTTC
>NA|TRBJ1-2|NA|TRBV5-1
CASSLDSNTYGYTF
TGCGCCAGCAGCTTGGATTCCAACACGTATGGCTACACCTTC
>NA|TRBJ2-2|TRBD2|TRBV9
CASSARGLAGTGELFF
TGTGCCAGCAGCGCGAGGGGACTAGCGGGTACCGGGGAGCTGTTTTTT
>NA|TRBJ2-7|TRBD1|TRBV23-1
CASSQSVRDREHYEQYF
TGCGCCAGCAGTCAATCGGTCCGGGACAGGGAACACTACGAGCAGTACTTC
>NA|TRBJ1-1|NA|TRBV18
CASSPLPRGARETEAFF
TGTGCCAGCTCACCCCTCCCTCGAGGGGCCCGGGAAACTGAAGCTTTCTTT
>NA|TRBJ2-2|TRBD2|TRBV11-3
CASSYDSGSHTGELFF
TGTGCCAGCAGCTACGATAGCGGGAGCCACACCGGGGAGCTGTTTTTT
>NA|TRBJ2-7|TRBD2|TRBV6-5
CASKTSGSSYEQYF
TGTGCCAGTAAGACTAGCGGGAGTTCCTACGAGCAGTACTTC
>NA|TRBJ2-6|NA|TRBV4-3
CASSQEGQGANVLTF
TGCGCCAGCAGCCAAGAGGGGCAAGGGGCCAACGTCCTGACTTTC
>NA|TRBJ2-3|TRBD2|TRBV30
CAWSSEGPTSGHTDTQYF
TGTGCCTGGAGTTCAGAGGGCCCCACTAGCGGACACACAGATACGCAGTATTTT
>NA|TRBJ1-5|NA|TRBV23-1
CASSQTKGSNQPQHF
TGCGCCAGCAGTCAAACGAAGGGTAGCAATCAGCCCCAGCATTTT
>once|TRBJ2-1|TRBD2|TRBV11-2
CASRTAGIYNEQFF
TGTGCCAGCAGAACAGCGGGAATATACAATGAGCAGTTCTTC
>NA|TRBJ2-5|NA|TRBV19
CASSISRGAETQYF
TGTGCCAGTAGTATAAGTAGGGGTGCAGAGACCCAGTACTTC
>NA|TRBJ1-5|TRBD1|TRBV4-1
CASSPGDRGIDQPQHF
TGCGCCAGCAGCCCCGGGGACAGGGGAATCGATCAGCCCCAGCATTTT
>NA|TRBJ1-1|NA|TRBV7-2
CASSLGLGRGTEAFF
TGTGCCAGCAGCTTAGGTCTGGGCAGGGGCACTGAAGCTTTCTTT
>NA|TRBJ1-2|NA|TRBV29-1
CSVGMGAGGYTF
TGCAGCGTTGGAATGGGGGCTGGAGGCTACACCTTC
>NA|TRBJ2-7|NA|TRBV11-2
CASSSITRGPYEQYF
TGTGCCAGCAGCTCGATTACACGAGGTCCCTACGAGCAGTACTTC
>NA|TRBJ2-7|TRBD1|TRBV5-4
CASSSAGTGIYEQYF
TGTGCCAGCAGTTCCGCCGGGACAGGGATCTACGAGCAGTACTTC
>NA|TRBJ2-1|TRBD1|TRBV15
CATSRDGTGKHYNEQFF
TGTGCCACCAGCAGAGATGGGACAGGGAAACACTACAATGAGCAGTTCTTC
>NA|TRBJ2-4|NA|TRBV5-4
CASSLAGAKNIQYF
TGTGCCAGCAGCTTAGCGGGAGCCAAAAACATTCAGTACTTC
>NA|TRBJ2-1|TRBD1|TRBV5-5
CASSSRDRGSNEQFF
TGTGCCAGCAGTAGCCGGGACAGGGGCAGCAATGAGCAGTTCTTC
>NA|TRBJ1-1|NA|TRBV27
CASSFRGNTEAFF
TGTGCCAGCAGTTTTCGAGGGAACACTGAAGCTTTCTTT
>NA|TRBJ1-5|NA|TRBV15
CATSRGPADPRTVEGYQPQHF
TGTGCCACCAGCAGAGGCCCAGCGGACCCTAGGACAGTCGAGGGTTATCAGCCCCAGCATTTT
>NA|TRBJ2-3|TRBD1|TRBV28
CASSDRTGSTDTQYF
TGTGCCAGCAGCGATCGGACAGGAAGCACAGATACGCAGTATTTT